One and the same sample provided the 15 T cell receptor beta chains below, sequenced in a study of regulatory T cells in long-lasting Graves disease. Time point denoted: newly diagnosed GD, antithyroid drugs for less than 3 months. From RNA extracted from PBMCs, the TCR library was made. Assembly of TCR beta libraries relied on iRepertoire HTBI primers together with Arm-PCR of CDR3 regions. Via MiXCR, TCRdb re-called the multiplex PCR reads, giving one row per CDR3 protein. This table holds about 430,000 distinct CDR3 sequences, approximately 16% found once. A further study also used this sample, focusing on T cells in Graves' hyperthyroidism and ophthalmopathy.

The sample consisted of peripheral blood mononuclear cells (PBMCs), taken at new diagnosis, from a patient treated with antithyroid drugs. The origin of the receptors is a middle-aged woman with Graves disease.

This clonotype showed up just a few times. V is TRBV20-1 and J is TRBJ1-5, with a weak D call TRBD1 (6 bases). V was trimmed by 5 bases and J by 1 base, leaving 21 bases between them. The CDR3 extends over 17 amino acids. The germline gives CDR1 DFQATT, CDR2 SNEGSKA (reference sequence). This CDR3 is CSAYSGAGGRSNQPQHF. The DNA for the CDR3 is TGCAGTGCTTATTCGGGGGCAGGAGGGCGAAGCAATCAGCCCCAGCATTTT.

The chain joins TRBV20-1 to TRBJ2-1; D not resolved. Germline lookup yields CDR1 DFQATT and CDR2 SNEGSKA (reference sequence). The CDR3 has 16 residues. V dropped 0 bases and J dropped 6 bases, with 18 bases sitting between them. Here the CDR3 DNA reads TGCAGTGCTAGAGACCCCCGCGTCTCCGGCGGCAATGAGCAGTTCTTC. It codes for CSARDPRVSGGNEQFF.

This clonotype was detected many times. This chain links TRBV24-1 with TRBJ2-1; TRBD2 agrees at 10 bases. The trim removed 4 bases at V and 8 bases at J, leaving 13 bases unmatched. CDR3 length: 17 amino acids. Germline V gene lookup returns CDR1 KGHDR and CDR2 SFDVKD. This CDR3 is CATSDPKREGPHDEQFF. CDR3 bases: TGTGCCACCAGTGACCCTAAGCGGGAGGGCCCTCATGATGAGCAGTTCTTC.

There are many counts of this clonotype. V and J are TRBV2 and TRBJ2-5, with D perhaps TRBD1 (5 bases). In germline, CDR1 is SNHLY, CDR2 FYNNEI. Trimming stripped 3 bases from V and 2 bases from J, with 13 bases between. The CDR3 runs 15 residues. DNA for the CDR3: TGTGCCAGCAGTGAGGTCAGGGTGGGTCAAGAGACCCAGTACTTC. Protein product: CASSEVRVGQETQYF.

This clonotype was seen many times. This chain connects TRBV20-1 to TRBJ2-7; D is unclear. Deletions cut 0 bases from V and 0 bases from J, with 12 bases between. This CDR3 is 15 amino acids long. In germline, CDR1 is DFQATT, CDR2 SNEGSKA (reference sequence). CDR3 residues: CSARDSTESSYEQYF. In DNA form, the CDR3 reads TGCAGTGCTAGAGATTCGACGGAGAGCTCCTACGAGCAGTACTTC.

The rearrangement uses TRBV28 and TRBJ2-7; D is unclear. The V end lost 6 bases, the J end lost 3 bases, and 12 bases lay between the germline ends. CDR1 is MDHEN and CDR2 is SYDVKM in the germline V gene. The CDR3 contains 13 residues. This CDR3 reads CASSSLPSYEQYF. Here the CDR3 DNA reads TGTGCCAGCAGCTCACTTCCTAGCTACGAGCAGTACTTC.

This clonotype was counted only a few times. This chain joins TRBV5-6 and TRBJ2-2; TRBD2 matches at 14 bases. The CDR3 is 19 amino acids. Germline lookup yields CDR1 SGHDT and CDR2 YYEEEE. Trimming cost V 4 bases and J 0 bases; bases outside gene matches: 8. The CDR3: CASSTATGLAGANTGELFF. DNA for the CDR3: TGTGCCAGCAGCACAGCGACGGGACTAGCGGGAGCGAACACCGGGGAGCTGTTTTTT.

This chain joins TRBV15 and TRBJ1-5; TRBD1 matches 7 bases. The length of the CDR3 is 18 residues. The germline CDR1 and CDR2 sequences are LNHNV and YYDKDF (reference sequence). V was clipped by 5 bases and J by 0 bases; unmatched bases: 13. The CDR3 is CATSQELDRTYSNQPQHF. The CDR3 DNA follows: TGTGCCACCAGCCAAGAACTGGACAGGACTTATAGCAATCAGCCCCAGCATTTT.

This clonotype was counted many times. In nucleotides, the CDR3 is TGTGCCAGCAGTGGAAAGACTAGCGGGGACTACGAGCAGTACTTC. This codes for CASSGKTSGDYEQYF. V and J are TRBV6-1 and TRBJ2-7; 11 bases agree with TRBD2. The CDR3 covers 15 residues. Trimming took 4 bases from V and 3 from J; bases not matched to a gene: 5. CDR1 MNHNS and CDR2 SASEGT come from the germline V gene.

This rearrangement joins TRBV19 to TRBJ1-5; TRBD1 matches 7 bases. This CDR3 comprises 13 residues. The junction had 5 bases not matched to a gene; V was cut back by 7 bases and J by 5 bases. The germline gives CDR1 LNHDA, CDR2 SQIVND (reference sequence). CDR3 amino acids: CASTDREHQPQHF. DNA for the CDR3: TGTGCCAGTACCGACAGGGAACATCAGCCCCAGCATTTT.

In DNA form, the CDR3 reads TGTGCCAGCAGCTTAGTGGCGGGAGGGCCTTGGGATACGCAGTATTTT. Translated, it gives CASSLVAGGPWDTQYF. V is TRBV7-2 and J is TRBJ2-3; 9 bases line up with TRBD2. CDR3 length: 16 residues. V trimming: 1 base; J trimming: 6 bases; junction bases outside the gene matches: 8. Germline values: CDR1 SGHTA, CDR2 FQGNSA.

V usage is TRBV5-1 and J usage is TRBJ2-2; possible D gene TRBD2, 5 bases. The V and J ends lost 2 bases and 7 bases respectively, with 12 bases between them. CDR1 is SGHRS, CDR2 YFSETQ, per germline. The CDR3 is made up of 14 amino acids. The CDR3 reads CASSFRTLGGELFF. CDR3 bases: TGCGCCAGCAGCTTTCGGACTTTGGGCGGGGAGCTGTTTTTT.

The chain links TRBV24-1 to TRBJ2-5; 8 nucleotides agree with TRBD2. CDR3 length equals 16 residues. The germline CDR1 and CDR2 sequences are KGHDR and SFDVKD. V lost 4 bases to trimming and J lost 4 bases; unmatched junction nucleotides: 10. The CDR3 DNA reads as TGTGCCACCAGTGACTTAAGCGGGAGAATGGGAGAGACCCAGTACTTC. Protein: CATSDLSGRMGETQYF.

This clonotype was detected once. This chain links TRBV11-2 with TRBJ2-6; D remains unclear. Per the germline V gene, CDR1 is SGHAT and CDR2 is FQNNGV. The CDR3 covers 15 residues. V was cut by 2 bases and J by 4 bases, with 9 bases left in between. The CDR3 bases are TGTGCCAGCAGCTTAATGATAGGGGGGGCCAACGTCCTGACTTTC. This codes for CASSLMIGGANVLTF.

This clonotype has a count of ten or more. The genes are TRBV6-2 or TRBV6-3 and TRBJ2-7, with TRBD2 matching over 8 bases. With 2 bases clipped from V and 2 bases from J, the junction kept 11 bases outside the gene matches. Germline CDR1 is MNHEY and CDR2 is SVGEGT. CDR3 length equals 17 residues. The CDR3 coding sequence is TGTGCCAGCAGTTACCCCCCCGGCGGGGGGTTCGCCTACGAGCAGTACTTC. Its translation: CASSYPPGGGFAYEQYF.